The 22 T cell receptor beta chains presented below share a single source sample, sequenced in a study of metastatic and nonmetastatic thyroid tumors. Prior to thyroid surgery, none of the patients had received any treatment. From the PCR reads, TCRdb re-called clones with MiXCR. The sample consists of 25,000 to 35,000 clones, more than 3.5% of them appearing once. The sequenced material came from blood. Receptor source: a female donor with papillary thyroid cancer or a benign thyroid nodule (not recorded which). Some clones in this sample may be carry-over from other donors' samples.

This clone has ten or more counts. The chain employs TRBV13 and TRBJ2-7, with 14 bases matching TRBD2. From germline, CDR1 is PRHDT and CDR2 FYEKMQ (reference sequence). The trim removed 5 bases at V and 4 bases at J, leaving 4 bases unmatched. The CDR3 has 15 amino acids. The CDR3: CASSPGTSGSYEQYF. DNA for the CDR3: TGTGCCAGCAGCCCCGGGACTAGCGGGAGTTACGAGCAGTACTTC.

In this sample, this clone turned up a few times. The chain employs TRBV6-1 and TRBJ1-2; D is uncertain. The V end was cut by 1 base, the J end by 1 base, with 16 bases between. CDR3 length: 17 amino acids. The germline gives CDR1 MNHNS, CDR2 SASEGT. The CDR3: CASSEEVVNVDNYGYTF. In DNA, the CDR3 is TGTGCCAGCAGTGAAGAAGTGGTGAATGTAGATAACTATGGCTACACCTTC.

At least ten counts were recorded for this clone. The chain combines TRBV7-9 with TRBJ2-1; the D gene is possibly TRBD2 (6 bases). V shed 4 bases and J shed 3 bases, with 13 bases lying between them. This CDR3 is built from 15 residues. In germline, CDR1 is SEHNR, CDR2 FQNEAQ (reference sequence). The CDR3 region is CASSSGRGFYNEQFF. The CDR3 DNA is TGTGCCAGCAGCTCCGGTCGGGGGTTCTACAATGAGCAGTTCTTC. Full variable domain (missing parts from reference TRBV7-9 and TRBJ2-1): DTGVSQNPRHKITKRGQNVTFRCDPISEHNRLYWYRQTLGQGPEFLTYFQNEAQLEKSRLLSDRFSAERPKGSFSTLEIQRTEQGDSAMYLCASSSGRGFYNEQFFGPGTRLTVL.

This clone has a handful of counts. CDR3: CASSQGQDYNEQFF. Here the CDR3 DNA reads TGTGCCAGCAGTCAAGGACAGGATTACAATGAGCAGTTCTTC. The gene calls are TRBV6-1 and TRBJ2-1; 7 nucleotides match TRBD1. CDR1 is MNHNS and CDR2 is SASEGT in the germline V gene. J gave up 4 bases and V 5 bases, and 5 bases lay outside the gene matches. The CDR3 extends over 14 amino acids.

This clone was counted ten times or more. The rearrangement uses TRBV10-2 and TRBJ2-5, with 9 bases identical to TRBD2. After removal of 7 bases from V and 5 bases from J, the junction contained 11 bases not matched to a gene. The germline V gene encodes CDR1 WSHSY and CDR2 SAAADI. The CDR3 runs to 15 residues. The CDR3 sequence is CASKSLAGAGETQYF. Here the CDR3 DNA reads TGCGCCAGCAAATCGTTAGCGGGAGCTGGGGAGACCCAGTACTTC.

At least ten counts were recorded for this clone. The genes are TRBV7-8 and TRBJ2-3; D might be TRBD2 (6 bases). V was clipped by 4 bases and J by 5 bases, with 16 bases between them. Looked up from germline, CDR1 is SGHVS and CDR2 is FQNEAQ. This CDR3 comprises 15 residues. The CDR3 loop is CASSYLGGAGDTQYF. CDR3 DNA: TGTGCCAGCAGCTACTTAGGAGGAGCGGGAGATACGCAGTATTTT.

Ten or more counts support this clone. J is TRBJ2-3 and V is TRBV5-4; D gene ambiguous. Trimming pared 3 bases from V and 0 bases from J, leaving 14 bases between. This CDR3 is built from 16 residues. Germline loops: CDR1 SGHNT, CDR2 YYREEE (reference sequence). The CDR3 region is CASSWVIAPSTDTQYF. As DNA, the CDR3 is TGTGCCAGCAGCTGGGTTATCGCACCTAGCACAGATACGCAGTATTTT.

CDR3 loop: CASSPLEGVNTGELFF. The CDR3 DNA reads as TGTGCCAGCAGCCCTTTGGAGGGTGTGAACACCGGGGAGCTGTTTTTT. V is TRBV12-3 or TRBV12-4 and J is TRBJ2-2; a weak D match, TRBD2 (6 bases). Trimming pared 6 bases from V and 1 base from J, leaving 15 bases between. CDR3 length: 16 residues.

This clone turned up a few times. One end of the junction fails to match germline, which may point to a read error. The rearrangement joins TRBV2 to TRBJ1-2; 7 positions agree with TRBD1. CDR1 SNHLY and CDR2 FYNNEI come from the germline V gene. The CDR3 runs 13 residues. This CDR3 is CASSDRGLYGYTF. In nucleotides, the CDR3 is TGTGCCAGCAGTGATAGGGGGCTCTATGGCTACACCTTT.

This clone occurred a few times. V usage is TRBV15 and J usage is TRBJ1-6, with D possibly being TRBD1 (5 bases). The CDR3 covers 12 residues. Germline V gene sequence: CDR1 LNHNV, CDR2 YYDKDF (reference sequence). Deletions cut 5 bases from V and 10 bases from J, with 9 bases between. The CDR3 reads CATSGGDSPLHF. The DNA for the CDR3 is TGTGCCACCAGCGGGGGGGACTCACCCCTCCACTTT.

Note on this clone: At one end the junction does not follow the germline gene, possibly because of a read error. CDR3 nucleotide sequence: TGTGCCAGCAGGTTGACCCTTAGTGCTGAAGCTGTCTTT. This translates into CASRLTLSAEAVF. The chain couples TRBV28 to TRBJ1-1; D remains unclear. This CDR3 spans 13 amino acids. Germline V CDR1 and CDR2: MDHEN, SYDVKM.

This clone was counted only a few times. The chain uses TRBV6-1 and TRBJ2-6, with D hard to call. Looked up from germline, CDR1 is MNHNS and CDR2 is SASEGT. The CDR3 sequence is 15 residues long. V lost 4 bases and J lost 3, with 10 bases in between. CDR3 in DNA: TGTGCCAGCAGTGGAGCAGATAGTGGGGCCAACGTCCTGACTTTC. It is translated as CASSGADSGANVLTF.

This clone is medium-sized (0.01 to 0.1%) within its sample. The V and J genes are TRBV6-1 and TRBJ1-1; D ambiguous. The ends were cut back, 7 bases at V and 4 bases at J, with 7 bases in the middle. This CDR3 has 11 amino acids. Germline assignment: CDR1 MNHNS and CDR2 SASEGT. The CDR3 DNA reads as TGTGCCAGCACCCTATCCACTGAAGCTTTCTTT. Amino acid sequence: CASTLSTEAFF.

This clone showed up many times. The CDR3 coding sequence is TGTGCCACCAGTGATTCCGCCGGGGGTTCGGTAACAGATACGCAGTATTTT. Translated, it gives CATSDSAGGSVTDTQYF. V gene TRBV24-1 combines with J gene TRBJ2-3, with D possibly being TRBD2 (6 bases). Deletions cut 2 bases from V and 3 bases from J, with 17 bases between. CDR3 length: 17 amino acids. Germline V gene sequence: CDR1 KGHDR, CDR2 SFDVKD.

This clone was recorded at least ten times. This chain uses TRBV14 with TRBJ1-3; 8 nucleotides agree with TRBD1. This CDR3 contains 20 residues. Germline values: CDR1 SGHDN, CDR2 FVKESK. J gave up 7 bases and V 1 base, and 21 bases lay outside the gene matches. The CDR3: CASSQGNRTGFAIFGNTIYF. The CDR3 coding sequence is TGTGCCAGCAGCCAAGGTAATCGGACAGGGTTTGCTATTTTTGGGAACACCATATATTTT.

This clone turned up a few times. No conserved phenylalanine or tryptophan ends this CDR3, so it is likely a read error. Because the CDR3's place on the DNA is in doubt, the DNA is left out and the CDR3 is given as listed by TCRdb. The chain joins TRBV7-3 to TRBJ1-2; TRBD1, the table's D call, lacks a check against the DNA. The CDR3 spans 8 amino acids, including both terminal residues. In germline, CDR1 is SGHTA, CDR2 FQGTGA. CDR3 region: CASSFGKP.

The chain combines TRBV28 with TRBJ2-5, with 7 bases that match TRBD2. CDR1 and CDR2 (germline): MDHEN, SYDVKM. With 5 bases clipped from V and 4 bases from J, the junction kept 13 bases outside the gene matches. The CDR3 runs to 16 residues. The chain's CDR3 is CASSDPNRGGGETQYF. The CDR3 DNA follows: TGTGCCAGCAGTGATCCAAACCGTGGGGGGGGAGAGACCCAGTACTTC.

This clone was observed many times. A read error may account for a junction end that differs from germline. The CDR3 reads CTSSFTGLYEQYF. The CDR3 region has the DNA TGTACCAGCAGCTTCACAGGGTTATACGAGCAGTACTTC. J is TRBJ2-7 and V is TRBV5-6, with TRBD1 as a possible D gene (6 bases). Germline V gene lookup returns CDR1 SGHDT and CDR2 YYEEEE. This CDR3 has 13 residues.

This clone was seen only a few times. The V and J genes are TRBV6-1 and TRBJ2-7; 8 bases line up with TRBD2. The CDR3 runs 15 residues. Germline V gene sequence: CDR1 MNHNS, CDR2 SASEGT. V lost 6 bases and J lost 1; bases outside the gene matches: 8. CDR3 in DNA: TGTGCCAGCAGACCCGGGACTAGTCTATCCTACGAGCAGTACTTC. Amino acid sequence: CASRPGTSLSYEQYF.

This clone was counted between two and nine times. The V gene is TRBV6-2 or TRBV6-3, the J gene TRBJ2-7; 7 bases are shared with TRBD2. Germline V CDR1 and CDR2: MNHEY, SVGEGT. The CDR3 runs to 14 residues. Trimming took 4 bases from V and 3 from J; bases not matched to a gene: 6. The CDR3 loop is CASSSQAGDYEQYF. In DNA, the CDR3 is TGTGCCAGCAGTTCCCAGGCGGGAGACTACGAGCAGTACTTC.

This clone was recorded at least ten times. V usage is TRBV7-9 and J usage is TRBJ2-7; 8 bases agree with TRBD2. The CDR3 covers 15 residues. Germline loops: CDR1 SEHNR, CDR2 FQNEAQ (reference sequence). J gave up 0 bases and V 3 bases, and 4 bases lay outside the gene matches. Here the CDR3 DNA reads TGTGCCAGCAGCTTTAGCGGGGCCAGCTCCTACGAGCAGTACTTC. Its protein is CASSFSGASSYEQYF.

This clone came up many times. This chain links TRBV5-4 with TRBJ1-1; 12 bases are a match to TRBD1. Germline-derived CDR1 and CDR2 are SGHNT and YYREEE (reference sequence). The J segment lost 4 bases and the V segment lost 0 bases, leaving 4 bases of the junction unmatched. The CDR3 consists of 16 residues. CDR3: CASSLGGGQGATEAFF. CDR3 sequence (DNA): TGTGCCAGCAGCTTGGGGGGGGGACAGGGGGCCACTGAAGCTTTCTTT.